A single TCR beta chain is shown here with its context. Authors' analysis steps: By means of reference gene primer amplification, nucleated cell counts were estimated. Data came from immunoSEQ multiplex PCR; TCRdb stores just in-frame clones and leaves some out. Clonal size and the V and J genes are those of that table, whereas D and trimming came from the DNA. The sample carries 30,000 to 35,000 clones, approximately 93% recorded once. The data derive from a study of blood T cell repertoires in COVID-19. Study context: The United States, Italy and Spain provided the acute and convalescent COVID-19 samples. The analysed material was cDNA or gDNA that came from T cells, B-cell-depleted T cells, or PBMCs.

Material: peripheral blood. The clonotype comes from a human donor in a cohort sampled during active COVID-19.

The CDR3, as DNA: TGCGCCAGCAGGTTCCTAGCGGGAGCACCAGATACGCAGTATTTT. Translating it yields CASRFLAGAPDTQYF. J is TRBJ2-3 and V is TRBV5-1, with 10 bases fitting TRBD2. Germline CDR1 SGHRS, CDR2 YFSETQ. The V segment lost 5 bases and the J segment 4 bases; nucleotides outside the gene matches: 7. The CDR3 covers 15 residues.